The table lists the clone carrying this T cell receptor (delta chain) with a few counts. It differs at one base from a far larger clone, so likely a read error. Other DNA sequences in this sample translate to the same CDR3. Germline V CDR1 and CDR2: GEAIGNYY, EKD. The CDR3 has 15 residues. TCRdb reanalysed the reads via CATT. The table shows about 5,700 delta-chain clones, with 0.35% to 0.5% occurring only once. The sample originates from a study of gamma-delta chains in newborns, infants, children. Study-wide background: Innate gammadelta T cells reportedly expand polyclonally right after birth, driven by microbial exposure, per the title.

The gene calls are TRDV2 and TRDJ1; 7 bases match TRDD3. The TCR comes from a child who was a newborn, infant or young child, either healthy, febrile or measles-vaccinated (not recorded which). The specimen was blood. DNA of the CDR3: TGTGCCTGTGACCCACTGGGGATGCCTACCGACAAACTCATCTTT. Protein product: CACDPLGMPTDKLIF.